Listed below are T cell receptor beta chains from one sample, sequenced in a study of blood T cell repertoires in COVID-19. Sequencing was performed with immunoSEQ multiplex PCR; in TCRdb, only in-frame clones are kept and a portion is missing. The sample lists about 430,000 clones, around 91% occurring once. Sequenced: PBMCs or T cells enriched from blood (not recorded which). Receptors originate from a man aged 25-45 years who had recovered from COVID-19. Both conserved end residues are part of each CDR3. The D gene is left open where the match is weak. Not every row has a clone size; where given, it reads once, few, many or a size class.

j_gene	d_gene	abundance	v_gene	CDR3aa	CDR3nt
TRBJ2-2	TRBD2	few	TRBV5-1	CASSWGGDTGELFF	TGCGCCAGCAGCTGGGGAGGGGACACCGGGGAGCTGTTTTTT
TRBJ1-2	NA	NA	TRBV20-1	CSARFAGKGTF	TGCAGTGCTAGGTTTGCAGGGAAGGGCACCTTC
TRBJ1-5	NA	NA	TRBV15	CATSGSGNQPQHF	TGTGCCACCAGCGGGAGCGGCAATCAGCCCCAGCATTTT
TRBJ2-5	NA	NA	TRBV21-1	CASSKGRQSFETQYF	TGTGCCAGCAGCAAAGGGAGACAGTCCTTTGAGACCCAGTACTTC
TRBJ2-7	NA	few	TRBV11-2	CASSLAGRVTYEQYF	TGTGCCAGCAGCTTAGCAGGCAGGGTGACCTACGAGCAGTACTTC
TRBJ2-3	TRBD2	once	TRBV7-9	CASSLGFGGSRTDTQYF	TGTGCCAGCAGCTTAGGATTTGGCGGGAGCCGCACAGATACGCAGTATTTT
TRBJ2-3	TRBD2	NA	TRBV5-6	CASSLGAGGPADTQYF	TGTGCCAGCAGCTTGGGGGCGGGAGGGCCGGCAGATACGCAGTATTTT
TRBJ1-1	TRBD1	once	TRBV12-3/TRBV12-4	CASSLNRGSAFF	TGTGCCAGCAGTTTAAACAGGGGTTCGGCTTTCTTT
TRBJ1-2	NA	NA	TRBV28	CASSAGQGSGGYTF	TGTGCCAGCAGTGCGGGGCAGGGAAGCGGAGGCTACACCTTC
TRBJ2-7	NA	NA	TRBV9	CASSVASQDYEQYF	TGTGCCAGCAGCGTCGCCAGCCAGGACTACGAGCAGTACTTC
TRBJ2-3	TRBD2	NA	TRBV4-1	CASSPGLAPSGADTQYF	TGCGCCAGCAGCCCCGGACTAGCACCTTCAGGGGCAGATACGCAGTATTTT
TRBJ2-3	NA	NA	TRBV5-1	CASSLEGQYTQYF	TGCGCCAGCAGCTTGGAGGGGCAGTATACGCAGTATTTT
TRBJ1-5	NA	NA	TRBV15	CATSRDFRRASDQPQHF	TGTGCCACCAGCAGAGATTTTCGCAGGGCGAGCGATCAGCCCCAGCATTTT
TRBJ2-7	TRBD2	NA	TRBV19	CASSIGGLAGRQYF	TGTGCCAGTAGTATAGGGGGACTAGCGGGTCGGCAGTACTTC
TRBJ1-2	NA	NA	TRBV28	CASNLFDYGYTF	TGTGCCAGCAACTTATTTGACTATGGCTACACCTTC
TRBJ1-1	TRBD1	few	TRBV27	CASSFYGRTGRAFF	TGTGCCAGCAGTTTCTATGGACGGACAGGGCGAGCTTTCTTT
TRBJ2-5	TRBD2	NA	TRBV7-9	CASSWERSTSGSQETQYF	TGTGCCAGCAGCTGGGAACGGTCGACTAGCGGGAGTCAAGAGACCCAGTACTTC
TRBJ2-1	TRBD2	NA	TRBV5-1	CASSLRGTSGSGNEQFF	TGCGCCAGCAGCTTGCGGGGGACTAGCGGGAGTGGAAATGAGCAGTTCTTC
TRBJ2-4	NA	few	TRBV2	CALGGDGNIQYF	TGTGCCCTGGGGGGAGATGGAAACATTCAGTACTTC
TRBJ2-1	NA	NA	TRBV24-1	CATTSLSANYYNEQFF	TGTGCCACCACTTCCCTCTCGGCTAACTACTACAATGAGCAGTTCTTC
TRBJ2-5	TRBD2	NA	TRBV7-2	CASSLSRGSGETQYF	TGTGCCAGCAGCTTATCTCGCGGGAGTGGAGAGACCCAGTACTTC
TRBJ1-1	NA	NA	TRBV7-2	CASSLDFGGAVNTEAFF	TGTGCCAGCAGCTTGGACTTTGGGGGGGCAGTGAACACTGAAGCTTTCTTT
TRBJ2-2	TRBD1	NA	TRBV28	CASFDRGNTGELFF	TGTGCCAGCTTCGACAGGGGGAACACCGGGGAGCTGTTTTTT
TRBJ1-2	TRBD1	few	TRBV5-1	CASSARTGGTYGYTF	TGCGCCAGCAGCGCCCGGACAGGGGGAACCTATGGCTACACCTTC
TRBJ2-7	TRBD2	NA	TRBV7-3	CASSKETSRDWLWDEQYF	TGTGCCAGCAGCAAAGAGACTAGCCGTGATTGGCTCTGGGACGAGCAGTACTTC
TRBJ2-1	TRBD2	NA	TRBV9	CASSVGGSGSVEQFF	TGTGCCAGCAGCGTAGGGGGTAGCGGGAGTGTTGAGCAGTTCTTC
TRBJ2-6	NA	NA	TRBV4-1	CASSQDARRSDPGANVLTF	TGCGCCAGCAGCCAAGATGCCAGAAGGAGCGATCCTGGGGCCAACGTCCTGACTTTC
TRBJ1-2	TRBD1	once	TRBV6-4	CASRRVGGANYGYTF	TGTGCCAGCAGGAGGGTAGGGGGCGCGAACTATGGCTACACCTTC
TRBJ1-5	TRBD1	NA	TRBV15	CATSAGQGSNQPQHF	TGTGCCACCAGTGCCGGACAGGGCAGCAATCAGCCCCAGCATTTT
TRBJ1-2	TRBD1	NA	TRBV29-1	CSVGSQLGTGYGYTF	TGCAGCGTTGGTTCCCAGCTCGGGACAGGCTATGGCTACACCTTC
TRBJ1-2	NA	NA	TRBV30	CAWSGTVYNYGYTF	TGTGCCTGGAGTGGGACAGTTTATAACTATGGCTACACCTTC
TRBJ1-3	NA	NA	TRBV18	CASSPPSTDYYSGNTIYF	TGTGCCAGCTCACCACCGTCAACAGATTATTACTCTGGAAACACCATATATTTT
TRBJ2-7	NA	NA	TRBV27	CASRPWDTDYEQYF	TGTGCCAGCAGACCTTGGGACACGGACTACGAGCAGTACTTC
TRBJ1-6	NA	NA	TRBV5-1	CASRPRGADNSPLHF	TGCGCCAGCAGACCCCGGGGGGCTGATAATTCACCCCTCCACTTT
TRBJ1-3	NA	few	TRBV2	CASSSQELSSGNTIYF	TGTGCCAGCAGTTCCCAGGAATTAAGCTCTGGAAACACCATATATTTT
TRBJ1-5	NA	NA	TRBV27	CASSLQTDMGRGNQPQHF	TGTGCCAGCAGCCTTCAGACGGATATGGGCAGGGGTAATCAGCCCCAGCATTTT
TRBJ2-7	NA	NA	TRBV29-1	CSVVGLGSSYEQYF	TGCAGCGTTGTTGGCCTAGGTAGCTCTTACGAGCAGTACTTC
TRBJ2-7	TRBD1	NA	TRBV7-9	CASSLVGGDYEQYF	TGTGCCAGCAGCTTAGTAGGGGGCGACTACGAGCAGTACTTC
TRBJ2-3	TRBD2	NA	TRBV7-8	CASRSLGLAGGQAWTDTQYF	TGTGCCAGCAGGTCCCTGGGACTAGCGGGAGGTCAGGCATGGACAGATACGCAGTATTTT
TRBJ2-7	NA	NA	TRBV11-1	CASSYNGAQGSYEQYF	TGTGCCAGCAGCTACAATGGGGCCCAGGGGTCCTACGAGCAGTACTTC
TRBJ2-7	TRBD1	NA	TRBV5-4	CASSGRGQGHEQYF	TGTGCCAGCAGCGGGAGGGGACAGGGCCACGAGCAGTACTTC
TRBJ2-7	NA	NA	TRBV30	CAWSVRWPRLYEQYF	TGTGCCTGGAGTGTACGTTGGCCTCGCCTCTACGAGCAGTACTTC
TRBJ2-3	NA	NA	TRBV2	CASFQGYTQYF	TGTGCCAGCTTTCAGGGCTATACGCAGTATTTT
TRBJ2-3	NA	NA	TRBV25-1	CASTTSNTQYF	TGTGCCAGCACTACTAGTAACACGCAGTATTTT
TRBJ2-5	NA	once	TRBV5-1	CASSLGLNKETQYF	TGCGCCAGCAGCTTGGGTTTAAACAAAGAGACCCAGTACTTC
TRBJ1-4	NA	NA	TRBV16	CASSFDSLAEKLFF	TGTGCCAGCAGCTTTGACAGCCTCGCAGAAAAACTGTTTTTT
TRBJ1-4	NA	NA	TRBV15	CATSRDPGKLFF	TGTGCCACCAGCAGAGATCCAGGAAAACTGTTTTTT
TRBJ1-4	NA	NA	TRBV7-2	CASSWRGGSNEKLFF	TGTGCCAGCAGCTGGAGGGGGGGCTCAAATGAAAAACTGTTTTTT
TRBJ2-3	TRBD2	NA	TRBV6-5	CATQTSGRDTQYF	TGTGCCACCCAGACTAGCGGGAGGGATACGCAGTATTTT
TRBJ2-3	NA	NA	TRBV15	CATSRYDSSTDTQYF	TGTGCCACCAGCAGATACGACAGTAGCACAGATACGCAGTATTTT
TRBJ2-4	NA	NA	TRBV30	CAWSRGKNIQYF	TGTGCCTGGAGTAGGGGAAAAAACATTCAGTACTTC
TRBJ2-4	NA	few	TRBV2	CASSEWVVGRAGDKNIQYF	TGTGCCAGCAGTGAATGGGTGGTGGGCAGGGCAGGGGACAAAAACATTCAGTACTTC